This entry concerns a single TCR beta chain. Its antigen is not identified. This entry is derived from a study of T cell clonotyping in hematopoietic cell transplantation. CDR1 and CDR2 from the germline V gene are SGHNT and YENEEA. Trimming stripped 6 bases from V and 4 bases from J, with 12 bases between. The CDR3 totals 13 residues. General study findings and limits: After transplant, recipient diversity fell while pathologically expanded clonotypes grew through day 180.

Method: immunoSEQ multiplex PCR; TCRdb's copy keeps in-frame clones and lacks some. The sample has 15,000 to 20,000 clones; under 90% are singletons. This clonotype was obtained from a male patient aged 60 to 75 who had an allogeneic stem cell transplant from a related donor, so the T cells may come from the graft donor. Some clones in this sample may be carry-over from other donors' samples. The specimen was PBMCs, collected 100 days after allogeneic stem cell transplant. The chain carries TRBV11-3 and TRBJ1-2; D is unresolved. The CDR3 DNA reads as TGTGCCAGCAGTGGCGGACGGAGCTATGGCTACACCTTC. This gives the protein CASSGGRSYGYTF.